Detailed here is one T cell receptor (beta chain). None of the donors, who were healthy HIV-negative adults, had recently had acute infections or vaccinations. This sample is drawn from a study of shared clonotypes between healthy human individuals. The CDR3 sequence is 13 residues long. Per germline, CDR1 SEHNR and CDR2 FQNEAQ (reference sequence). Losses at the gene ends were 5 bases for V and 6 bases for J; bases not matched to a gene: 3. Several immunoSEQ plates received, in even portions, the genomic DNA of each subset. Around 32,000 T cell genomes (approximately 300 ng DNA) went into each PBMC replicate. TCRdb's copy holds only in-frame clones and misses some; the assay was immunoSEQ multiplex PCR. Of 470,000 or so clones in the sample, around 73% were seen once.

This sequence was found in a woman aged 40 to 50 in good health. Some clones in this sample may be carry-over from other donors' samples. The chain employs TRBV7-9 and TRBJ1-5; 8 bases fit TRBD1. Sequenced: PBMCs. CDR3 nucleotide sequence: TGTGCCAGCAGCCTCGGACAGGGTCAGCCCCAGCATTTT. The encoded protein is CASSLGQGQPQHF.